This T cell receptor (beta chain) was profiled in a study of identical twins. V lost 0 bases to trimming and J lost 4 bases, with 8 bases between them. The CDR3 runs 14 residues. Looked up from germline, CDR1 is SGHRS and CDR2 is YFSETQ. A universal primer site was incorporated via template switching, and the cDNA contained unique molecular identifiers. MiXCR was run by TCRdb on the 5' RACE reads, yielding one entry per CDR3 protein. The sample consists of some 1,600,000 distinct CDR3 sequences, under 35% of them appearing once. About this clonotype: Its antigen is unknown.

The study's findings and limits: It was cross-sectional statistical analysis, not following the same donors, that the conclusions relied on. Monozygotic twin pairs showed more out-of-frame TCR alpha sharing than models estimated.

This TCR derives from a newborn girl in good health. V and J are TRBV5-1 and TRBJ1-5; no clear D. The sequenced material came from cord blood. CDR3 residues: CASSLESPNQPQHF. CDR3 sequence (DNA): TGCGCCAGCAGCTTGGAATCTCCAAATCAGCCCCAGCATTTT.